This T cell receptor beta chain was sequenced for a study of OX40 agonist ivuxolimab in advanced cancers. Generated by immunoSEQ multiplex PCR, the TCRdb table keeps only in-frame clones and is missing some. Of some 90,000 clones in the sample, roughly nine tenths were seen once. V gave up 0 bases and J gave up 4 bases; unmatched junction bases: 2. Per germline, CDR1 MNHNY and CDR2 SVGAGI (reference sequence). The length of the CDR3 is 16 residues. Sequenced material: CD4+ or CD8+ T cells sorted from blood, taken in a trial of the OX40 agonist ivuxolimab. The chain combines TRBV6-6 with TRBJ2-1, with 11 bases matching TRBD2. The sequence was collected from an adult with an advanced solid tumor such as melanoma, head and neck, liver or kidney cancer. The CDR3 bases are TGTGCCAGCAGTTACTCACTAGCGGGGGATTACAATGAGCAGTTCTTC. Translated: CASSYSLAGDYNEQFF.